Included here is one TCR beta chain sequence, with context. No antigen is known for it. The data originate from a study of T cells expressing NK-cell markers (dated by TCRdb to 2018 to 2020). For the study in its entirety: In sorted CD3+CD56+NKG2C+, CD3+CD56+NKG2C- and CD3+CD56-NKG2C+ T-cell subsets from about 8 donors, TCR beta-chain repertoires were profiled. Among the eight sequenced donors, seven were HCMV-seropositive and one was HCMV-seronegative. The eight sequenced donors were randomly selected healthy volunteers, three men and five women. Illumina HiSeq 2000/2500, MiSeq or NextSeq was used to sequence libraries as 2 x 150 bp reads.

HCMV serostatus was determined by detecting HCMV-specific IgG in serum with a commercial ELISA kit. Peripheral blood mononuclear cells were isolated from blood by Ficoll density gradient centrifugation. The listed sequencing device is Illumina HiSeq 2000. 5'RACE template switching, by which a universal primer site and unique molecular identifiers were added, was used to make TCR beta cDNA libraries. cDNA synthesis was primed from the TCR beta constant segment, followed by two successive PCR amplification steps. As for how the authors treated the data: MIGEC was used to demultiplex reads and group the reads by UMI, and MiTCR was used to assemble and quantify clonotypes. To exclude erroneous sequences, only TCR cDNA sequences supported by at least two reads were retained. The tcR package was used for downstream repertoire analysis, with clonotypes matched between fractions based on CDR3 nucleotide sequence plus V segment. VDJmatch was used to annotate antigen specificity against VDJdb, with one amino acid substitution allowed in CDR3. Through TCRdb reprocessing, the reads give one entry per CDR3 protein sequence; DNA is omitted. The V and J calls were determined by TCRdb, not by the authors. The table for this sample lists roughly 390,000 distinct CDR3 sequences. Of the sample, around 11% is held by the ten largest clones.

The study at large found these results: Those dominant clonotypes were again the most abundant among CD3+CD56-NKG2C+ cells in a few donors, at about 28.3-60.1%. In several donors, the dominant CD3+CD56+NKG2C+ clonotypes were found to rank among the top 10 CD8+ clonotypes and to make up roughly 1.0-7.0% of CD8+ T cells. Whether the expanded NKG2C-expressing T cell clones were specific for HCMV antigens remained unclear.

For CDR1 and CDR2, the germline V gene lists MNHEY and SVGAGI. The CDR3 covers 13 residues, taking in both the cysteine and the phenylalanine. DNA for this receptor is not on file. Recombination joined TRBV6-5 with TRBJ1-2; TCRdb's D call, TRBD1, is unchecked because there is no DNA. Sequenced material: blood T cells: a sorted CD56 or NKG2C T cell subset, CD4+ or CD8+ T cells, or bulk PBMC T cells (not recorded which). The TCR sequence derives from a woman aged 50 to 65 in good health. Donor details come from another sample of the same person, matched by shared clones. The CDR3 protein: CASSKTGDYGYTF.